This T cell receptor beta chain was sequenced for a study of beta chain features in type 1 diabetes. The study, taken as a whole, reports: In comparison with healthy donors, patients had naive, central memory and Treg TCRB repertoires that appeared more similar.

This clone came up a few times. Its antigen is unidentified. Sequencing targeted expressed TCRB transcripts, as all isolated RNA had been reverse transcribed. Method: immunoSEQ multiplex PCR; TCRdb's copy keeps in-frame clones and lacks some. The data contain 500,000 to 700,000 clones, around 15% of them singletons. This CDR3 region has 16 residues. In germline, CDR1 is SGHTA, CDR2 FQGTGA. After removal of 5 bases from V and 4 bases from J, the junction contained 14 bases not matched to a gene. This sequence was found in a man aged 18-30 years in good health. What was sequenced was naive CD4+ T cells from blood. This rearrangement joins TRBV7-3 to TRBJ2-7; TRBD2 matches at 7 bases. The CDR3 DNA is TGTGCCAGCAGCCCAAGGGTGGGACTACCCTTTTACGAGCAGTACTTC. Protein: CASSPRVGLPFYEQYF.